Shown below are 14 T cell receptor beta chains from a single sample sequenced in a study of blood T cell repertoires in COVID-19. Assay used: immunoSEQ multiplex PCR; TCRdb lists only in-frame clones, some missing. The table includes 100,000 or so clones, 90% to 95% detected once. The sequenced sample was peripheral blood. The receptor set was obtained from a man aged 55 to 70 with acute or convalescent COVID-19.

DNA for the CDR3: TGTGCCAGCAGTCCCGACAGTTACAAGCAGTTCTTC. This translates into CASSPDSYKQFF. The chain couples TRBV28 to TRBJ2-1, with D possibly matching TRBD1 (5 bases). CDR3 length: 12 residues. V dropped 5 bases and J dropped 11 bases, with 13 bases sitting between them. CDR1 is MDHEN and CDR2 is SYDVKM in the germline V gene.

The V and J genes are TRBV3-1 (or the pseudogene TRBV3-2) and TRBJ2-1; 8 bases align to TRBD2. The CDR3 loop spans 15 amino acids. The V gene end was trimmed by 0 bases and the J gene end by 6 bases; junction bases not matched to a gene: 4. From germline, CDR1 is LGHDT and CDR2 YNNKEL (reference sequence). In nucleotides, the CDR3 is TGTGCCAGCAGCCAAGATTTGCTAGCGGGCAATGAGCAGTTCTTC. Its protein product is CASSQDLLAGNEQFF.

The chain is built from TRBV7-9 and TRBJ2-7; 7 nucleotides agree with TRBD2. Germline V lookup: CDR1 SEHNR, CDR2 FQNEAQ (reference sequence). CDR3 length: 14 residues. V shed 5 bases and J 6 bases; nucleotides not matched to a gene: 10. CDR3 coding DNA: TGTGCCAGCAGCAAATCCCGGGGGGTAGTCGAGCAGTACGTC. As protein: CASSKSRGVVEQYV.

The DNA for the CDR3 is TGTGCCAGCAGGAGGGAGTGGCTCAATGAGCAGTTCTTC. Its protein is CASRREWLNEQFF. V usage is TRBV6-5 and J usage is TRBJ2-1, with D possibly TRBD2 on 5 matching bases. In germline, CDR1 is MNHEY, CDR2 SVGAGI. There are 13 residues in the CDR3. Trimming took off 6 bases at V and 6 bases at J, with 12 bases between the two ends.

The chain uses TRBV12-3 or TRBV12-4 and TRBJ1-1, with 7 bases identical to TRBD1. V trimming: 5 bases; J trimming: 2 bases; junction bases outside the gene matches: 2. The length of the CDR3 is 13 residues. CDR3 DNA: TGTGCCAGCAGTCGGGACAGAAACACTGAAGCTTTCTTT. It codes for CASSRDRNTEAFF.

This clone was detected once. The V gene is TRBV9, the J gene TRBJ2-3, with D perhaps matching TRBD2 (5 bases). The CDR3 length is 15 residues. CDR1 is SGDLS and CDR2 is YYNGEE in the germline V gene. V was cut by 3 bases and J by 1 base, with 12 bases left in between. The CDR3 DNA follows: TGTGCCAGCAGCGCCCGGGGAGATGGCACAGATACGCAGTATTTT. Protein sequence: CASSARGDGTDTQYF.

The genes are TRBV28 and TRBJ2-7; 7 bases map to TRBD2. The CDR3 contains 15 residues. After removal of 5 bases from V and 4 bases from J, the junction contained 11 bases not matched to a gene. The V gene's germline CDR1 is MDHEN and CDR2 SYDVKM. Here the CDR3 reads CASSNRGSGRYEQYV. The DNA for the CDR3 is TGTGCCAGCAGTAACCGGGGTAGCGGGCGATACGAGCAGTACGTC.

In regard to this clone: At one end the junction does not follow the germline gene, possibly because of a read error. The genes are TRBV5-1 and TRBJ2-1; TRBD2 matches at 11 bases. The CDR3 is 18 amino acids. In germline, CDR1 is SGHRS, CDR2 YFSETQ. The DNA for the CDR3 is TGCGCCAGCACCTTGGGACTAGCGGACCTGAGCTCCTACAATGAGCAGTTCTTC. Translation: CASTLGLADLSSYNEQFF.

This chain links TRBV25-1 with TRBJ1-5; the D gene is possibly TRBD1 (5 bases). V was pared by 6 bases and J by 4 bases, with 16 bases between. The CDR3 totals 15 residues. The germline gives CDR1 MGHDK, CDR2 SYGVNS. In DNA form, the CDR3 reads TGTGCCAGCAGCGAACCAGGGAATTGGAATCAGCCCCAGCATTTT. This gives the protein CASSEPGNWNQPQHF.

J is TRBJ2-2 and V is TRBV9; the match to TRBD2 covers 12 bases. The trim removed 4 bases at V and 0 bases at J, leaving 1 base unmatched. Germline loops: CDR1 SGDLS, CDR2 YYNGEE. The CDR3 length is 16 residues. The CDR3 protein is CASSSSGRANTGELFF. The DNA for the CDR3 is TGTGCCAGCAGCTCTAGCGGGAGGGCGAACACCGGGGAGCTGTTTTTT.

This clone was observed a single time. The rearrangement links TRBV30 to TRBJ1-4; a weak D match, TRBD1 (5 bases). Germline V lookup: CDR1 GTSNPN, CDR2 SVGIG (reference sequence). V shed 8 bases and J shed 7 bases, with 17 bases lying between them. CDR3 length: 13 amino acids. The CDR3 here is CARKGLGAEKLFF. As DNA, the CDR3 is TGTGCCCGGAAGGGGCTCGGAGCTGAAAAACTGTTTTTT.

The chain carries TRBV24-1 and TRBJ2-6; 10 bases match TRBD1. The J segment lost 3 bases and the V segment lost 9 bases, leaving 10 bases of the junction unmatched. Germline V gives CDR1 KGHDR, CDR2 SFDVKD. The CDR3 runs 17 residues. CDR3 sequence (DNA): TGTGCCACCGCCGATAGACAGGGGGCTGATGGGGCCAACGTCCTGACTTTC. It is translated as CATADRQGADGANVLTF.

The chain joins TRBV29-1 to TRBJ2-3; 8 nucleotides match TRBD2. This CDR3 is built from 13 residues. Germline V lookup: CDR1 SQVTM, CDR2 ANQGSEA. V was pared by 3 bases and J by 11 bases, with 10 bases of the junction left unmatched. In DNA form, the CDR3 reads TGCAGCGTTGACATAGCGGGGACCGGAGAGCAGTATTTT. It yields the protein CSVDIAGTGEQYF.

The V and J genes are TRBV5-1 and TRBJ1-4, with unresolved D. Trimming removed 4 bases at V and 5 bases at J, with 15 bases between. Germline V gene lookup returns CDR1 SGHRS and CDR2 YFSETQ. CDR3 length equals 15 residues. The CDR3 nucleotides read TGCGCCAGCAGCGGCGGGAGTCAGATAAATGAAAAACTGTTTTTT. It yields the protein CASSGGSQINEKLFF.